These 27 T cell receptor beta chains were all obtained from the same sample, sequenced in a study of immune evolution from preneoplasia to lung adenocarcinoma. Only in-frame clones appear in the TCRdb table, and some are missing; sequencing was by immunoSEQ multiplex PCR. In the table there are 6,000 to 9,000 clones, around 85% of which are singletons. The specimen sequenced was FFPE minimally invasive lung adenocarcinoma tissue. The receptor source for this set is a person at least 80 years old with lung adenocarcinoma.

A few counts support this clone. The chain joins TRBV14 to TRBJ2-2; 7 bases match TRBD2. J gave up 4 bases and V 0 bases, and 5 bases lay outside the gene matches. Germline CDR1 is SGHDN and CDR2 is FVKESK. The CDR3 consists of 16 residues. In nucleotides, the CDR3 is TGTGCCAGCAGCCAAGAAGGGAGGGCTTTCACCGGGGAGCTGTTTTTT. Translation gives CASSQEGRAFTGELFF.

CDR3 sequence reads: CASSFGGRGNYGYTF. In DNA, the CDR3 is TGTGCCAGCAGCTTCGGGGGGCGCGGGAACTATGGCTACACCTTC. The chain combines TRBV5-4 with TRBJ1-2; TRBD1 is a possible D gene (6 bases). The CDR3 loop spans 15 amino acids. Between the trimmed V and J ends, which lost 2 bases and 2 bases, there was a span of 13 bases. Germline V gene lookup returns CDR1 SGHNT and CDR2 YYREEE (reference sequence).

The chain has TRBV4-1 and TRBJ1-4; D possibly corresponds to TRBD1 (5 bases). V was trimmed by 4 bases and J by 7 bases, leaving 19 bases between them. This CDR3 contains 16 residues. Germline V gives CDR1 MGHRA, CDR2 YSYEKL. The CDR3 DNA follows: TGCGCCAGCAGCCTGGTCGGGGAGGGGAGGGGTGAAAAACTGTTTTTT. This translates into CASSLVGEGRGEKLFF.

The V call is TRBV23-1, the J call TRBJ2-3, with 12 bases lining up with TRBD2. TRBV23-1 is an open reading frame, and its role is uncertain. The CDR3 is made up of 18 amino acids. With V trimmed by 2 bases and J by 2 bases, 8 bases remained unmatched. The CDR3 sequence: CASSQEGLAGIITDTQYF. The CDR3 DNA follows: TGCGCCAGCAGTCAAGAGGGACTAGCGGGCATCATCACAGATACGCAGTATTTT.

The chain has TRBV5-1 and TRBJ2-7; TRBD2 aligns across 8 bases. CDR3 size: 14 residues. The germline gives CDR1 SGHRS, CDR2 YFSETQ. V trimming: 4 bases; J trimming: 3 bases; junction bases outside the gene matches: 6. CDR3 residues: CASSPSGSFYEQYF. The CDR3 nucleotides are TGCGCCAGCAGCCCAAGCGGGAGTTTCTACGAGCAGTACTTC.

The chain links TRBV12-5 to TRBJ2-1, with D possibly matching TRBD2 (6 bases). CDR3 length: 15 residues. The V end lost 8 bases, the J end lost 10 bases, and 24 bases lay between the germline ends. The germline gives CDR1 LGHNT, CDR2 FRNRAP. The CDR3, as DNA: TGTGCTAGTTCACCGACTAGGCCCTCGGTTGAGGAGCAGTTCTTC. Its protein product is CASSPTRPSVEEQFF.

The V gene is TRBV7-3, the J gene TRBJ1-1; no firm D call. The CDR3 has 13 amino acids. V was cut by 4 bases and J by 4 bases, with 10 bases left in between. The germline V gene has CDR1 SGHTA and CDR2 FQGTGA. The CDR3 loop is CASSSSRSTEAFF. The CDR3, as DNA: TGTGCCAGCAGCTCCTCCCGGTCCACTGAAGCTTTCTTT.

J is TRBJ2-7 and V is TRBV28; unclear D gene. The V end was cut by 4 bases, the J end by 3 bases, with 7 bases between. The CDR3 sequence is 12 residues long. The germline gives CDR1 MDHEN, CDR2 SYDVKM. CDR3 sequence (DNA): TGTGCCAGCAGTTCGTCCGTCTACGAGCAGTACTTC. The encoded protein is CASSSSVYEQYF.

J is TRBJ2-1 and V is TRBV19, with D hard to call. Germline CDR1 and CDR2: LNHDA and SQIVND (reference sequence). V was pared by 7 bases and J by 0 bases, with 13 bases between. The length of the CDR3 is 15 residues. CDR3: CASTAAQNSYNEQFF. CDR3 nucleotide sequence: TGTGCCAGTACCGCGGCACAGAACTCCTACAATGAGCAGTTCTTC.

A few counts support this clone. The rearrangement uses TRBV7-2 and TRBJ1-2; TRBD1 aligns across 10 bases. The V gene's germline CDR1 is SGHTA and CDR2 FQGNSA. The CDR3 loop spans 15 amino acids. After removal of 5 bases from V and 5 bases from J, the junction contained 8 bases not matched to a gene. The CDR3 here is CASSARDRGFYGYTF. The CDR3 DNA reads as TGTGCCAGCAGCGCCCGGGACAGGGGTTTTTATGGCTACACCTTC.

The sample holds a few counts of this clone. V gene TRBV11-2 combines with J gene TRBJ1-4, with 9 bases lining up with TRBD1. Germline V lookup: CDR1 SGHAT, CDR2 FQNNGV. CDR3 length: 15 residues. V lost 5 bases to trimming and J lost 6 bases; unmatched junction nucleotides: 7. CDR3 nucleotides: TGTGCCAGCAGCCTAGGGGACAGGGATTATGAAAAACTGTTTTTT. Protein: CASSLGDRDYEKLFF.

The chain links TRBV7-9 to TRBJ2-7; 11 bases fit TRBD2. The V and J ends lost 5 bases and 0 bases, in that order; junction bases with no gene match: 6. The length of the CDR3 is 16 residues. Germline values: CDR1 SEHNR, CDR2 FQNEAQ (reference sequence). DNA for the CDR3: TGTGCCAGCAGCGCTAGCGGGAGGTCCCGCTCCTACGAGCAGTACTTC. It specifies CASSASGRSRSYEQYF.

The genes are TRBV19 and TRBJ2-7; a possible D gene is TRBD2 (6 bases). V lost 1 base and J 0 bases, leaving 19 bases between the germline ends. This CDR3 spans 18 amino acids. Looked up from germline, CDR1 is LNHDA and CDR2 is SQIVND (reference sequence). CDR3 sequence: CASSIGRSGSLSSYEQYF. The CDR3 bases are TGTGCCAGTAGTATAGGAAGAAGCGGGTCGTTGAGCTCCTACGAGCAGTACTTC.

The chain links TRBV28 to TRBJ1-5, with TRBD1 matching 11 bases. The junction had 5 bases not matched to a gene; V was cut back by 5 bases and J by 5 bases. Looked up from germline, CDR1 is MDHEN and CDR2 is SYDVKM. The CDR3 spans 15 residues. CDR3 sequence: CASSAGTGGYQPQHF. The CDR3 DNA follows: TGTGCCAGCAGTGCAGGGACAGGGGGTTATCAGCCCCAGCATTTT.

The CDR3 bases are TGTGCCAGCACGAGGCAATCCTACGAGCAGTACTTC. Translation: CASTRQSYEQYF. The rearrangement uses TRBV6-6 and TRBJ2-7; D gene ambiguous. The CDR3 has 12 amino acids. CDR1 and CDR2 from the germline V gene are MNHNY and SVGAGI (reference sequence). V lost 7 bases and J lost 1, with 8 bases in between.

The chain joins TRBV7-9 to TRBJ1-1; D unresolved. Germline V gene data show CDR1 as SEHNR and CDR2 as FQNEAQ (reference sequence). This CDR3 comprises 13 residues. Deletions cut 7 bases from V and 0 bases from J, with 9 bases between. CDR3 coding DNA: TGTGCCAGCATTGAGGGTTTGAACACTGAAGCTTTCTTT. Protein: CASIEGLNTEAFF.

CDR3 DNA: TGCGCCAGCAGCTCCGCACAGGTGGCCACTGAAGCTTTCTTT. Its protein product is CASSSAQVATEAFF. The chain employs TRBV5-1 and TRBJ1-1, with a weak D call TRBD1 (5 bases). The V end lost 3 bases, the J end lost 4 bases, and 13 bases lay between the germline ends. CDR1 SGHRS and CDR2 YFSETQ come from the germline V gene. This CDR3 spans 14 amino acids.

This sequence joins TRBV5-4 and TRBJ1-1, with D hard to call. Trimming stripped 4 bases from V and 0 bases from J, with 19 bases between. Looked up from germline, CDR1 is SGHNT and CDR2 is YYREEE (reference sequence). CDR3 length: 17 amino acids. The CDR3: CASSPQSLVTMNTEAFF. The CDR3 DNA reads as TGTGCCAGCAGCCCCCAGAGCTTAGTTACAATGAACACTGAAGCTTTCTTT.

This chain joins TRBV18 and TRBJ1-5, with 7 bases matching TRBD1. CDR3 length: 14 residues. V was pared by 5 bases and J by 4 bases, with 5 bases of the junction left unmatched. Per the germline V gene, CDR1 is KGHSH and CDR2 is LQKENI. CDR3 region: CASSSQQGNQPQHF. The CDR3 DNA reads TGTGCCAGCTCATCTCAACAGGGGAATCAGCCCCAGCATTTT.

Only a few counts were recorded for this clone. The rearrangement links TRBV7-8 to TRBJ2-7, with D tentatively TRBD2 (6 bases). V lost 2 bases, J lost 6 bases, and 11 bases lay in between. CDR1 SGHVS and CDR2 FQNEAQ come from the germline V gene. The CDR3 sequence is 13 residues long. In DNA form, the CDR3 reads TGTGCCAGCAGCTTAATGTCCGGGGGCGAGCAGTACTTC. This codes for CASSLMSGGEQYF.

This sequence joins TRBV27 and TRBJ2-1; tentatively, D is TRBD1 or TRBD2 (5 bases each). The V gene's germline CDR1 is MNHEY and CDR2 SMNVEV (reference sequence). V was shortened by 3 bases and J by 2 bases, with 14 bases between the two germline ends. This CDR3 spans 16 amino acids. The CDR3 sequence: CASSLEGDPTYNEQFF. The CDR3 DNA reads TGTGCCAGCAGTTTGGAAGGGGACCCAACCTACAATGAGCAGTTCTTC.

This chain connects TRBV28 to TRBJ1-3; tentative D call: TRBD1 (6 bases). V lost 4 bases to trimming and J lost 2 bases, with 12 bases between them. The CDR3 is made up of 15 amino acids. From germline, CDR1 is MDHEN and CDR2 SYDVKM. CDR3 bases: TGTGCCAGCAGTTCTGGGACAATAACTGGAAACACCATATATTTT. Its protein product is CASSSGTITGNTIYF.

The table lists this clone with a few counts. The chain has TRBV23-1 and TRBJ2-5; TRBD1 matches at 7 bases. TRBV23-1 is given ORF status, its function remaining uncertain. The CDR3 totals 15 residues. The V gene end was trimmed by 3 bases and the J gene end by 4 bases; junction bases not matched to a gene: 8. DNA of the CDR3: TGCGCCAGCAGTCAGGGGTGGGACAGTGCAGAGACCCAGTACTTC. This codes for CASSQGWDSAETQYF.

This clone turned up a few times. This sequence joins TRBV29-1 and TRBJ1-4, with 8 positions matching TRBD1. The CDR3 loop spans 13 amino acids. The ends lost 5 bases at V and 8 bases at J; junction bases unmatched: 7. The germline V gene has CDR1 SQVTM and CDR2 ANQGSEA. CDR3 region: CSVYGQGGEKLFF. CDR3 in DNA: TGCAGCGTTTATGGACAGGGAGGGGAAAAACTGTTTTTT.

This chain uses TRBV7-9 with TRBJ2-1, with TRBD2 matching 10 bases. J was trimmed by 9 bases and V by 0 bases; bases with no gene match: 2. CDR3 size: 14 residues. Germline V gene lookup returns CDR1 SEHNR and CDR2 FQNEAQ (reference sequence). CDR3 nucleotides: TGTGCCAGCAGCTTAGCCAGCGGGGGGGGTGAGCAGTTCTTC. Protein product: CASSLASGGGEQFF.

This chain links TRBV7-6 with TRBJ1-6; D is unclear. The CDR3 extends over 13 amino acids. V dropped 2 bases and J dropped 7 bases, with 6 bases sitting between them. Germline values: CDR1 SGHVS, CDR2 FNYEAQ. The CDR3 loop is CASSLNKNSPLHF. In nucleotides, the CDR3 is TGTGCCAGCAGCTTAAATAAGAATTCACCCCTCCACTTT. Using reference TRBV7-6 and TRBJ1-6 for the parts outside the CDR3, the full variable domain is GAGVSQSPRYKVTKRGQDVALRCDPISGHVSLYWYRQALGQGPEFLTYFNYEAQQDKSGLPNDRFSAERPEGSISTLTIQRTEQRDSAMYRCASSLNKNSPLHFGNGTRLTVT.

The rearrangement joins TRBV7-2 to TRBJ1-1, with a weak D call TRBD1 (5 bases). Germline V gene lookup returns CDR1 SGHTA and CDR2 FQGNSA. CDR3 size: 13 residues. With 2 bases removed from V and 7 bases from J, the gap between germline ends came to 11 bases. The CDR3 sequence: CASSLQGHSEAFF. The CDR3, as DNA: TGTGCCAGCAGCTTACAGGGTCACAGTGAAGCTTTCTTT.